This TCR beta chain was documented in a study of T cell repertoires in cytomegalovirus infection. As for the study in general: Public signatures in TCR beta pointed to CMV infection and matching HLA type. General study results and limits: Adding up the frequency of public TCR beta families identified people who carried CMV plus the relevant HLA.

This clonotype was picked up many times. Its antigen remains unidentified. In germline, CDR1 is MNHNS, CDR2 SASEGT. The CDR3 loop spans 15 amino acids. V was pared by 5 bases and J by 1 base, with 5 bases of the junction left unmatched. TCRdb processed the reads anew with MiXCR; each CDR3 protein has one entry. The table records more than 350,000 distinct CDR3 sequences, about 33% of them present only once. The chain has TRBV6-1 and TRBJ2-3, with TRBD1 matching 8 bases. This TCR was sampled from a human donor in good health (CMV status not recorded). Some clones in this sample may be carry-over from other donors' samples. Sequenced input: PBMCs. Written as DNA, the CDR3 is TGTGCCAGCAGTCCCGGACAGGGAGGCACAGATACGCAGTATTTT. This codes for CASSPGQGGTDTQYF.